This note documents a single TCR beta chain sequence. Its target is unknown. The assay used deep level. Template for every sorted-subset replicate PCR totaled 200 to 250 ng DNA, about 30,000 T cell genomes. Here immunoSEQ multiplex PCR was the method, and the copy in TCRdb shows in-frame clones only, minus some. The table includes around 2.5 million clones, under 95% detected once. The data derive from a study of shared clonotypes between healthy human individuals. About the research overall: CD8 memory received one plate per donor, CD8 naive two, CD4 memory three and CD4 naive three. Study-wide findings and caveats: Researchers sampled only blood; tissue repertoires likely differ.

Specimen: naive CD4+ T cells from PBMCs. As to subset: CD45RA+ positively selected. The clonotype comes from a man between 18 and 35 years old in good health. Some clones in this sample may be carry-over from other donors' samples.

CDR3 in DNA: TGTGCCAGCAGTTGGACTAGCGGGAGGCCAGATACGCAGTATTTT. Encoded protein: CASSWTSGRPDTQYF. The genes are TRBV6-5 and TRBJ2-3; 14 positions agree with TRBD2. There are 15 residues in the CDR3. Germline-derived CDR1 and CDR2 are MNHEY and SVGAGI. J lost 4 bases, V lost 4 bases, and 1 base had no gene match.